These 28 T cell receptor beta chains were all obtained from the same sample, sequenced in a study of CXCR3-negative and CXCR3-positive naive CD8 T cells. The authors made the TRB cDNA libraries by 5' RACE using UMI labels. After re-calling the 5' RACE reads, TCRdb lists one entry per CDR3 protein, DNA absent. The record lists tens of thousands of distinct CDR3 sequences, of which the ten most abundant hold 3.5% to 5.5%. The specimen sequenced was naive CXCR3- CD8+ T cells from blood. Documented subset: CD45RO-CCR7+CD27+CD95- naive CD8+ T cells lacking CXCR3 (TNR3-). The receptors originated from a human donor in good health. Some clones in this sample may be carry-over from other donors' samples.

The chain has TRBV2 and TRBJ2-7; without DNA, the TCRdb call of TRBD1 cannot be checked. There are 16 residues in the CDR3. Germline CDR1 reads SNHLY; CDR2 reads FYNNEI. CDR3 sequence: CASIGTHRAASYEQYF.

The chain recombines TRBV7-2 with TRBJ2-7; TCRdb indicates TRBD2, and absent DNA this call remains unverified. This CDR3 contains 17 residues. Germline lookup yields CDR1 SGHTA and CDR2 FQGNSA. The CDR3 region is CASSLARIKAGELEQYF.

The chain employs TRBV29-1 and TRBJ2-7; the TRBD2 assignment by TCRdb is unverifiable without DNA. Germline assignment: CDR1 SQVTM and CDR2 ANQGSEA. The CDR3 has 14 amino acids. The CDR3 is CSVEVEGISYEQYF.

The V and J genes are TRBV29-1 and TRBJ2-1; the TCRdb call, TRBD1, lacks DNA for checking. CDR3 size: 13 residues. From germline, CDR1 is SQVTM and CDR2 ANQGSEA. The CDR3 spells CSVPLGQGNEQFF.

The chain has TRBV29-1 and TRBJ1-1. CDR1 and CDR2 (germline): SQVTM, ANQGSEA. The CDR3 has 12 amino acids. The CDR3 reads CSVGGRNTEAFF.

V gene TRBV4-3 combines with J gene TRBJ1-3. Germline CDR1 and CDR2: LGHNA and YSLEER. CDR3 length: 15 amino acids. The CDR3 region is CASSPGTNTRNTIYF.

The rearrangement uses TRBV12-3 or TRBV12-4 and TRBJ2-1; the TCRdb call, TRBD2, lacks DNA for checking. CDR3 length: 13 amino acids. This chain's CDR3 is CASSPPTGFEQFF.

The chain has TRBV5-1 and TRBJ1-5; TCRdb's D call of TRBD1 is untestable without DNA. Looked up from germline, CDR1 is SGHRS and CDR2 is YFSETQ. The CDR3 sequence is 15 residues long. The CDR3 sequence: CASSLAGGSNQPQHF.

The gene calls are TRBV7-9 and TRBJ2-7; TCRdb outputs TRBD2, but without DNA this stays unchecked. The CDR3 runs 12 residues. Germline values: CDR1 SEHNR, CDR2 FQNEAQ (reference sequence). CDR3 in amino acids: CASSGGIYEQYF.

The chain links TRBV5-5 to TRBJ2-1. The germline V gene has CDR1 SGHKS and CDR2 YYEKEE (reference sequence). The CDR3 totals 12 residues. The CDR3 loop is CASRLLLNEQFF.

The V gene is TRBV19, the J gene TRBJ2-1; absent DNA, TCRdb's TRBD1 call cannot be checked. The CDR3 is 13 amino acids. Germline V gene data show CDR1 as LNHDA and CDR2 as SQIVND (reference sequence). The CDR3 loop is CASSIDPGQEQFF.

The CDR3 region is CASSPDRGWTQYF. This rearrangement joins TRBV5-4 to TRBJ2-5; no DNA is available, so the TRBD1 call from TCRdb remains unchecked. The CDR3 loop spans 13 amino acids. Looked up from germline, CDR1 is SGHNT and CDR2 is YYREEE (reference sequence).

The rearrangement uses TRBV5-1 and TRBJ2-1. Germline V gene sequence: CDR1 SGHRS, CDR2 YFSETQ. The CDR3 totals 15 residues. CDR3 sequence: CASSLAVETTNEQFF.

The V call is TRBV27, the J call TRBJ2-1; the TCRdb D gene call, TRBD2, has no DNA to confirm it. CDR1 and CDR2 from the germline V gene are MNHEY and SMNVEV (reference sequence). CDR3 length: 13 residues. The CDR3 sequence is CASSLGSGSLRFF.

This chain uses TRBV29-1 with TRBJ2-1; checking the TCRdb D call of TRBD2 is not possible without DNA. Germline CDR1 and CDR2: SQVTM and ANQGSEA. The CDR3 runs 13 residues. The chain's CDR3 is CSVGASGSNEQFF.

The rearrangement uses TRBV12-3 or TRBV12-4 and TRBJ2-3; the TRBD1 assignment by TCRdb is unverifiable without DNA. CDR3 length equals 15 residues. CDR3: CASTTRDRGLEAQYF.

The chain has TRBV29-1 and TRBJ1-1; TCRdb lists TRBD1, though no DNA is available to test this call. The germline CDR1 and CDR2 sequences are SQVTM and ANQGSEA. The CDR3 runs to 13 residues. This CDR3 reads CSVGSFGGTEAFF.

V usage is TRBV29-1 and J usage is TRBJ2-5; checking the TCRdb D call of TRBD1 is not possible without DNA. There are 12 residues in the CDR3. CDR1 SQVTM and CDR2 ANQGSEA come from the germline V gene. The CDR3 here is CSVEDRGVSQYF.

The genes are TRBV7-9 and TRBJ2-7; TCRdb's D gene call, TRBD1, goes unchecked for lack of DNA. This CDR3 has 14 amino acids. Germline V gives CDR1 SEHNR, CDR2 FQNEAQ (reference sequence). This chain's CDR3 is CASSPRDSNYEQYF. The full variable domain, in which reference TRBV7-9 and TRBJ2-7 provide the parts outside the CDR3, is DTGVSQNPRHKITKRGQNVTFRCDPISEHNRLYWYRQTLGQGPEFLTYFQNEAQLEKSRLLSDRFSAERPKGSFSTLEIQRTEQGDSAMYLCASSPRDSNYEQYFGPGTRLTVT.

The chain links TRBV10-3 to TRBJ2-1; the D call from TCRdb, TRBD1, cannot be confirmed without DNA. Germline CDR1 reads ENHRY; CDR2 reads SYGVKD. The CDR3 spans 14 residues. The CDR3: CAIQSGTGGGEQFF.

The chain combines TRBV6-2 or TRBV6-3 with TRBJ2-1; TCRdb reports TRBD2, a call that lacks DNA to check it against. Germline V gives CDR1 MNHEY, CDR2 SVGEGT. The CDR3 has 15 residues. The CDR3 sequence: CASTPTSGGADEQFF.

The chain carries TRBV29-1 and TRBJ1-2; the D call from TCRdb, TRBD1, cannot be confirmed without DNA. The CDR3 has 13 residues. The germline V gene has CDR1 SQVTM and CDR2 ANQGSEA. CDR3 residues: CSGRHPQGPGYTF.

The genes are TRBV29-1 and TRBJ2-3; as DNA is missing, the TRBD2 call by TCRdb cannot be tested. There are 15 residues in the CDR3. Germline CDR1 and CDR2: SQVTM and ANQGSEA. CDR3 region: CSVEGLAGEWDTQYF.

The CDR3: CASSYGQGVLYEQYF. This chain connects TRBV6-5 to TRBJ2-7; lacking DNA, the TRBD1 call made by TCRdb goes unchecked. The CDR3 runs 15 residues. Per germline, CDR1 MNHEY and CDR2 SVGAGI.

The CDR3 loop reads CSARLAGGPVAGELFF. The V call is TRBV20-1, the J call TRBJ2-2; no DNA is available, so the TRBD2 call from TCRdb remains unchecked. Looked up from germline, CDR1 is DFQATT and CDR2 is SNEGSKA (reference sequence). CDR3 size: 16 residues.

This chain links TRBV14 with TRBJ2-7. This CDR3 comprises 16 residues. From germline, CDR1 is SGHDN and CDR2 FVKESK. CDR3 loop: CASSHRTPDAIYEQYF.

The chain uses TRBV29-1 and TRBJ1-2; TCRdb gives TRBD1 as the D gene, but with no DNA this cannot be confirmed. The germline V gene has CDR1 SQVTM and CDR2 ANQGSEA. The CDR3 sequence is 15 residues long. The CDR3 sequence: CSVAAQDSRLYGYTF.

The gene calls are TRBV19 and TRBJ2-1; the D gene TCRdb calls, TRBD1, cannot be checked with no DNA. This CDR3 is 16 amino acids long. The germline gives CDR1 LNHDA, CDR2 SQIVND (reference sequence). The chain's CDR3 is CASSTRDRGRNNEQFF.